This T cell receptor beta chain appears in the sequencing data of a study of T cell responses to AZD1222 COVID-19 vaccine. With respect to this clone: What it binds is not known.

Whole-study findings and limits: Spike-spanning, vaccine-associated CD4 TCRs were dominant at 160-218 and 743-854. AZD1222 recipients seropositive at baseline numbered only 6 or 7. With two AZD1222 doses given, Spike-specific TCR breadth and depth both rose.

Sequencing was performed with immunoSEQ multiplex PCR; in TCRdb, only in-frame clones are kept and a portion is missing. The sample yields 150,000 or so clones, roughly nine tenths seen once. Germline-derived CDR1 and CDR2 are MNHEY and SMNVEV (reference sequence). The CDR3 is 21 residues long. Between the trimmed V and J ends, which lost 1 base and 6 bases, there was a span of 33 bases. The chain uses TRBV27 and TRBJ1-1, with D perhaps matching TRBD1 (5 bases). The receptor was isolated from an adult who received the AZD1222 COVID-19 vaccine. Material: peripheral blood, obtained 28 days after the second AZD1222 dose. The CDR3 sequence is CASSLFPELGRERFILSEAFF. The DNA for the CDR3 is TGTGCCAGCAGTTTATTCCCCGAACTCGGCAGGGAAAGGTTCATATTGTCTGAAGCTTTCTTT.